This T cell receptor beta chain was observed in a study of blood T cell repertoires in COVID-19. In the study overall: Acute-phase and convalescent COVID-19 samples originated in the United States, Italy and Spain. PBMCs, B-cell-depleted T cells, or T cells were the source of the cDNA or gDNA that made up the material.

V was trimmed by 3 bases and J by 6 bases, leaving 8 bases between them. The CDR3 contains 12 residues. CDR1 is ENHRY, CDR2 SYGVKD, per germline. Per the authors' pipeline: Quantification of nucleated cells was approximated via reference gene primer amplification. The method was immunoSEQ multiplex PCR; TCRdb's version includes in-frame clones alone and lacks a portion of them. V and J calls and clone size are given by that table; D and trimming were obtained from the DNA. The sample lists about 160,000 clones, roughly nine tenths seen once, with 2.5% to 3.5% in the top ten. V is TRBV10-3 and J is TRBJ1-2, with D possibly being TRBD1 (5 bases). Specimen: peripheral blood. This sequence originates from a man aged 55 to 70 with acute or convalescent COVID-19. The DNA of the CDR3 is TGTGCCATCAGTGACAGGGAGGATGGCTACACCTTC. It codes for CAISDREDGYTF.